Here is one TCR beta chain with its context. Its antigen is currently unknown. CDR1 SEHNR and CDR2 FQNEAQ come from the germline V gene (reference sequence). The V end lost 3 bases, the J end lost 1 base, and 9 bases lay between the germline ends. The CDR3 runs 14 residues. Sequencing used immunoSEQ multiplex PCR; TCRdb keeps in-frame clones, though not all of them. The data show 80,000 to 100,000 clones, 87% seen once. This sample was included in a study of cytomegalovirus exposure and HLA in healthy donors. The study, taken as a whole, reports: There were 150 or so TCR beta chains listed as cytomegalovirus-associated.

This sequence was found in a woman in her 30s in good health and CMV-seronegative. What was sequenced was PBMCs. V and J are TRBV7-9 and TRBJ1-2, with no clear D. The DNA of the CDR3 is TGTGCCAGCAGCTTTAAGCAGGTTAACTATGGCTACACCTTC. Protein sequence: CASSFKQVNYGYTF.